A single sample is the source of the 23 T cell receptor beta chains below, sequenced in a study of blood T cell repertoires in COVID-19. Some clones are missing from TCRdb's copy, which holds only in-frame ones; the method was immunoSEQ multiplex PCR. The table records over 140,000 clones, about 86% of them present only once. Sequenced: peripheral blood. The receptors derive from a woman between 55 and 75 years old with acute or convalescent COVID-19.

The chain combines TRBV6-2 or TRBV6-3 with TRBJ1-1; tentatively, D is TRBD1 (5 bases). Germline CDR1 is MNHEY and CDR2 is SVGEGT. The CDR3 runs 12 residues. V was pared by 5 bases and J by 8 bases, with 12 bases between. The CDR3 sequence is CASSRAQAEAFF. CDR3 nucleotides: TGTGCCAGCAGTCGCGCACAGGCAGAAGCTTTCTTT.

The chain recombines TRBV18 with TRBJ2-6; D call uncertain. This CDR3 has 14 amino acids. V shed 6 bases and J shed 1 base, with 7 bases lying between them. Germline values: CDR1 KGHSH, CDR2 LQKENI. DNA for the CDR3: TGTGCCAGCTCGACTGGGTCTGGGGCCAACGTCCTGACTTTC. Its protein product is CASSTGSGANVLTF.

This chain uses TRBV9 with TRBJ2-7; perhaps TRBD1 as D (5 bases). Trimming removed 4 bases from V and 3 bases from J, with 14 bases in between. Germline V gene lookup returns CDR1 SGDLS and CDR2 YYNGEE. The CDR3 runs to 14 residues. CDR3 amino acids: CASSPTQGIYEQYF. CDR3 in DNA: TGTGCCAGCAGCCCCACCCAGGGCATCTACGAGCAGTACTTC.

The CDR3 region is CAISEGREGREQYF. CDR3 nucleotides: TGTGCCATCAGTGAAGGGCGGGAGGGCCGCGAGCAGTACTTC. The rearrangement joins TRBV10-3 to TRBJ2-7; TRBD2 agrees at 9 bases. From germline, CDR1 is ENHRY and CDR2 SYGVKD. V shed 3 bases and J 6 bases; nucleotides not matched to a gene: 6. The CDR3 contains 14 residues.

The chain has TRBV7-8 and TRBJ1-4; TRBD1 aligns across 8 bases. There are 15 residues in the CDR3. The V segment lost 5 bases and the J segment 4 bases; nucleotides outside the gene matches: 6. Germline V gene lookup returns CDR1 SGHVS and CDR2 FQNEAQ. The CDR3 protein is CASSGRQGINEKLFF. As DNA, the CDR3 is TGTGCCAGCAGCGGCCGACAGGGGATTAATGAAAAACTGTTTTTT.

The rearrangement uses TRBV9 and TRBJ1-1, with a tentative D call TRBD1 (6 bases). CDR3 length equals 16 residues. CDR1 is SGDLS, CDR2 YYNGEE, per germline. Trimming pared 4 bases from V and 0 bases from J, leaving 16 bases between. Here the CDR3 reads CASSQRPQGMNTEAFF. Written as DNA, the CDR3 is TGTGCCAGCAGCCAGCGTCCTCAGGGGATGAACACTGAAGCTTTCTTT.

The chain is built from TRBV2 and TRBJ1-5; TRBD1 matches at 7 bases. The trim removed 6 bases at V and 7 bases at J, leaving 15 bases unmatched. Germline-derived CDR1 and CDR2 are SNHLY and FYNNEI. CDR3 size: 16 residues. The CDR3 protein is CASRAYRGSGRQPQHF. The CDR3 DNA reads as TGTGCCAGCAGAGCCTACAGGGGCTCGGGTCGGCAGCCCCAGCATTTT.

The chain recombines TRBV27 with TRBJ2-5; 10 bases are shared with TRBD2. V dropped 3 bases and J dropped 5; count of bases not matched to a gene: 12. Looked up from germline, CDR1 is MNHEY and CDR2 is SMNVEV (reference sequence). The CDR3 is 17 residues long. CDR3 bases: TGTGCCAGCAGTTTGGGTACAGCGGGAGGGCTGTGGGAGACCCAGTACTTC. Amino acids: CASSLGTAGGLWETQYF.

Comments on this clone: Mismatch with germline at one junction end may stem from a read error. V and J are TRBV3-1 (or the pseudogene TRBV3-2) and TRBJ1-3; 7 bases match TRBD1. The CDR3 has 16 residues. Germline V gene sequence: CDR1 LGHDT, CDR2 YNNKEL (reference sequence). CDR3 protein: CASSQGTAYSGNTIYF. CDR3 coding DNA: TGTGCCAGCAGTCAAGGGACAGCTTACTCTGGAAACACCATATATTTT.

The rearrangement links TRBV5-4 to TRBJ2-1; 11 positions match TRBD2. The junction had 5 bases not matched to a gene; V was cut back by 1 base and J by 2 bases. Germline CDR1 reads SGHNT; CDR2 reads YYREEE (reference sequence). This CDR3 is 17 amino acids long. CDR3 protein: CASSLYGLAGTYNEQFF. CDR3 DNA sequence: TGTGCCAGCAGCTTGTACGGACTAGCGGGCACCTACAATGAGCAGTTCTTC.

In this sample, this clone turned up once. The chain couples TRBV19 to TRBJ1-5; possibly TRBD1 for D (6 bases). Germline CDR1 and CDR2: LNHDA and SQIVND (reference sequence). The CDR3 extends over 15 amino acids. V lost 6 bases and J lost 0, with 12 bases in between. CDR3 nucleotides: TGTGCCAGTAGGGGGGGGCAATATAGCAATCAGCCCCAGCATTTT. Protein: CASRGGQYSNQPQHF. Drawing the rest from reference TRBV19 and TRBJ1-5, the complete variable domain is DGGITQSPKYLFRKEGQNVTLSCEQNLNHDAMYWYRQDPGQGLRLIYYSQIVNDFQKGDIAEGYSVSREKKESFPLTVTSAQKNPTAFYLCASRGGQYSNQPQHFGDGTRLSIL.

V gene TRBV28 combines with J gene TRBJ1-3, with D hard to call. The CDR3 totals 14 residues. Trimming shortened V by 5 bases and J by 0 bases, and 8 bases separated the two germline ends. Germline V gene lookup returns CDR1 MDHEN and CDR2 SYDVKM. Here the CDR3 reads CASSRRSSGNTIYF. CDR3 nucleotide sequence: TGTGCCAGCAGTCGACGGAGCTCTGGAAACACCATATATTTT.

The V gene is TRBV6-2 or TRBV6-3, the J gene TRBJ1-2; 8 positions match TRBD1. Trimming cost V 5 bases and J 8 bases; bases outside gene matches: 10. The CDR3 consists of 14 residues. Germline V gene sequence: CDR1 MNHEY, CDR2 SVGEGT. The CDR3 DNA sequence: TGTGCCAGCAGTCGTACGGACAGGGTGAGGGGCTACACCTTC. It translates to CASSRTDRVRGYTF.

This chain joins TRBV6-6 and TRBJ2-1; 9 positions match TRBD1. The germline gives CDR1 MNHNY, CDR2 SVGAGI (reference sequence). This CDR3 comprises 15 residues. V shed 5 bases and J 1 base; nucleotides not matched to a gene: 3. In nucleotides, the CDR3 is TGTGCCAGCAGTCCCGACAGGGGGTCCTACAATGAGCAGTTCTTC. Protein product: CASSPDRGSYNEQFF.

The CDR3 DNA reads TGTGCCAGCAGCGTAGTAGGAGAGACCGGGGAGCTGTTTTTT. Amino acids: CASSVVGETGELFF. V usage is TRBV9 and J usage is TRBJ2-2, with D uncertain. This CDR3 has 14 amino acids. The V end was cut by 0 bases, the J end by 5 bases, with 8 bases between. Germline V gives CDR1 SGDLS, CDR2 YYNGEE.

The CDR3 DNA reads TGTGCCAGTAGTCCGACCATTCGGACAGGGAACTATGGCTACACCTTC. The encoded protein is CASSPTIRTGNYGYTF. The chain carries TRBV19 and TRBJ1-2, with 8 bases identical to TRBD1. Trimming cost V 5 bases and J 2 bases; bases outside gene matches: 10. The CDR3 has 16 residues. Germline CDR1 and CDR2: LNHDA and SQIVND (reference sequence).

J is TRBJ1-5 and V is TRBV11-2; TRBD1 is a possible D gene (6 bases). CDR3 length: 17 residues. The V gene's germline CDR1 is SGHAT and CDR2 FQNNGV. Deletions cut 3 bases from V and 2 bases from J, with 17 bases between. CDR3 amino acids: CASSLGASGTGNQPQHF. As DNA, the CDR3 is TGTGCCAGCAGCTTGGGGGCTTCCGGCACGGGCAATCAGCCCCAGCATTTT. The whole variable domain, filled in from reference TRBV11-2 and TRBJ1-5, reads EAGVAQSPRYKIIEKRQSVAFWCNPISGHATLYWYQQILGQGPKLLIQFQNNGVVDDSQLPKDRFSAERLKGVDSTLKIQPAKLEDSAVYLCASSLGASGTGNQPQHFGDGTRLSIL.

The V and J genes are TRBV6-5 and TRBJ1-2; no clear D gene. V shed 8 bases and J shed 1 base, with 17 bases lying between them. This CDR3 is 15 amino acids long. Germline CDR1 and CDR2: MNHEY and SVGAGI. The CDR3 DNA sequence: TGTGCCAGCGGGGAGGCGCAAATCTTTAACTATGGCTACACCTTC. The encoded protein is CASGEAQIFNYGYTF.

This clone occurred once. The chain links TRBV7-2 to TRBJ1-5, with TRBD1 matching 7 bases. Germline V gene sequence: CDR1 SGHTA, CDR2 FQGNSA. The CDR3 covers 13 residues. Trimming took 2 bases from V and 10 from J; bases not matched to a gene: 5. CDR3 amino acids: CASSLSGQDPQHF. The CDR3 DNA sequence: TGTGCCAGCAGCTTATCCGGACAGGACCCCCAGCATTTT.

For this clone: At the DNA level, this CDR3 is encoded by other sequences in the same sample as well. The rearrangement joins TRBV28 to TRBJ2-3, with 9 bases identical to TRBD2. Germline V gene sequence: CDR1 MDHEN, CDR2 SYDVKM. The CDR3 sequence is 15 residues long. V was clipped by 2 bases and J by 0 bases; unmatched bases: 0. The CDR3: CASSLSGRSTDTQYF. CDR3 bases: TGTGCCAGCAGTTTAAGCGGGAGGAGCACAGATACGCAGTATTTT.

The chain uses TRBV5-1 and TRBJ2-5; 8 positions agree with TRBD1. V was pared by 4 bases and J by 5 bases, with 10 bases of the junction left unmatched. The length of the CDR3 is 15 residues. Germline V lookup: CDR1 SGHRS, CDR2 YFSETQ. CDR3 nucleotide sequence: TGCGCCAGCAGCGTTAGACAGGGGAGTCGGGAGACCCAGTACTTC. Protein: CASSVRQGSRETQYF.

The rearrangement uses TRBV3-1 (or the pseudogene TRBV3-2) and TRBJ1-6, with D perhaps matching TRBD1 (5 bases). Germline CDR1 reads LGHDT; CDR2 reads YNNKEL (reference sequence). The V and J ends lost 6 bases and 7 bases respectively, with 28 bases between them. This CDR3 is 19 amino acids long. CDR3 residues: CASRTGHSVSLLQNSPLHF. CDR3 bases: TGTGCCAGCAGAACCGGACACTCCGTTTCTCTTCTACAAAATTCACCCCTCCACTTT.

The chain links TRBV7-9 to TRBJ2-3; maybe TRBD2 (5 bases). This CDR3 spans 13 amino acids. The ends were cut back, 2 bases at V and 6 bases at J, with 9 bases in the middle. Germline assignment: CDR1 SEHNR and CDR2 FQNEAQ (reference sequence). The CDR3 nucleotides read TGTGCCAGCAGCTTAACGGGGTTCGATACGCAGTATTTT. The encoded protein is CASSLTGFDTQYF.